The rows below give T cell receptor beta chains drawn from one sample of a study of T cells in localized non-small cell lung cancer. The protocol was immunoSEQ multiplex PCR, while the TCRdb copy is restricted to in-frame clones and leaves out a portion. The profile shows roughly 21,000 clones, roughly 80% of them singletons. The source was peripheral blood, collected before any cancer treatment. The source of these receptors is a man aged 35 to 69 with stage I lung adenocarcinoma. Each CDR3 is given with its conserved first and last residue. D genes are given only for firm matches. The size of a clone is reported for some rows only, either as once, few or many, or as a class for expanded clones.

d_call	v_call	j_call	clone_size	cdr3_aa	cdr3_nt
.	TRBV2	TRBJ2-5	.	CASSEAMGDGTQYF	TGTGCCAGCAGTGAAGCCATGGGGGACGGGACCCAGTACTTC
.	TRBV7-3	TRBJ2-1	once	CASSLNAREQFF	TGTGCCAGCAGCTTGAACGCGCGAGAGCAGTTCTTC
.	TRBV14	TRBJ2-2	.	CASSQVEGGELFF	TGTGCCAGCAGCCAAGTAGAGGGCGGGGAGTTGTTTTTT
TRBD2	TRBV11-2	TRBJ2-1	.	CASSKRGGAYNEQFF	TGTGCCAGCAGCAAACGCGGGGGGGCTTACAATGAGCAGTTCTTC
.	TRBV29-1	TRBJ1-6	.	CSVKRGYNSPLHF	TGCAGCGTCAAACGGGGCTATAATTCACCCCTCCACTTT
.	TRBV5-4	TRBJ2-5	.	CASSLGGLLLQETQYF	TGTGCCAGCAGCTTGGGTGGACTCTTACTCCAAGAGACCCAGTACTTC
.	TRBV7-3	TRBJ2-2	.	CASSLTGGQATGELFF	TGTGCCAGCAGCTTAACAGGCGGGCAAGCCACCGGGGAGCTGTTTTTT
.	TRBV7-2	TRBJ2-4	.	CASSSTQGGNIQYF	TGTGCCAGCAGCTCGACACAGGGTGGAAACATTCAGTACTTC
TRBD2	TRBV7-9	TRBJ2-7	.	CASSSGLAGYEQYF	TGTGCCAGCAGCTCGGGACTAGCAGGGTACGAGCAGTACTTC
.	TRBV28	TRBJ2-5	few	CASSEGGQETQYF	TGTGCCAGCTCAGAGGGCGGCCAAGAGACCCAGTACTTC
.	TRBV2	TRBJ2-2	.	CASSEGVAGELFF	TGTGCCAGCAGTGAAGGGGTCGCCGGGGAGCTGTTTTTT
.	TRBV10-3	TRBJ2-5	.	CAISESGLQETQYF	TGTGCCATCAGTGAGTCAGGCTTACAAGAGACCCAGTACTTC
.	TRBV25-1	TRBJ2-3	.	CASSESGVENTDTQYF	TGTGCCAGTAGTGAGTCAGGGGTGGAGAACACAGATACGCAGTATTTT
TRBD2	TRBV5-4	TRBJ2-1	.	CASSAASGGNEQFF	TGTGCCAGCAGCGCCGCTAGCGGTGGCAATGAGCAGTTCTTC
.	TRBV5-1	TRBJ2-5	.	CASSVSQGDETQYF	TGCGCCAGCAGCGTATCACAGGGAGATGAGACCCAGTACTTC
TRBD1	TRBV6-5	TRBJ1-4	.	CASSYSQGVVEKLFF	TGTGCCAGCAGTTACTCTCAGGGGGTGGTTGAAAAACTGTTTTTT
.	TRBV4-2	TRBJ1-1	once	CASSARQTFLTEAFF	TGTGCCAGCAGCGCAAGACAGACTTTCTTAACTGAAGCTTTCTTT
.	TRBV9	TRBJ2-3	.	CASSPQPSTDTQYF	TGTGCCAGCAGCCCTCAACCAAGCACAGATACGCAGTATTTT
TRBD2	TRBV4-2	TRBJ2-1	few	CASSPTHGLAGVYEQFF	TGTGCCAGCAGCCCAACCCATGGACTAGCGGGAGTCTATGAGCAGTTCTTC
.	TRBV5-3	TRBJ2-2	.	CARSLVRQVNTGELFF	TGTGCCAGAAGCTTAGTACGGCAGGTAAACACCGGGGAGCTGTTTTTT
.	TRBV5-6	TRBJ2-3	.	CASRLPGDTDTQYF	TGTGCCAGCAGACTTCCAGGGGACACAGATACGCAGTATTTT
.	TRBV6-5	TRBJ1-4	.	CASAQKAYGREKLFF	TGTGCCAGCGCCCAAAAGGCCTACGGAAGAGAAAAACTGTTTTTT
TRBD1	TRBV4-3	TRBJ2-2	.	CASSRGQGNTGELFF	TGCGCCAGCAGCCGAGGACAGGGGAACACCGGGGAGCTGTTTTTT
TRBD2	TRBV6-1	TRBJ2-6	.	CASSERGGSGANVLTF	TGTGCCAGCAGTGAACGGGGGGGCTCTGGGGCCAACGTCCTGACTTTC
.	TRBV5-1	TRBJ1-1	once	CASSLGFSANTEAFF	TGCGCCAGCAGCTTGGGGTTCTCGGCGAACACTGAAGCTTTCTTT
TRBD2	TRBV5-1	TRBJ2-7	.	CASSRGLGAYEQYF	TGCGCCAGCAGCAGGGGACTAGGGGCCTACGAGCAGTACTTC
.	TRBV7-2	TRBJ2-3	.	CASSLAGGATQYF	TGTGCCAGCAGCTTAGCGGGTGGGGCGACGCAGTATTTT
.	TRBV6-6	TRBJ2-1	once	CASSRKGALNNEQFF	TGTGCCAGCAGCCGTAAAGGGGCACTCAACAATGAGCAGTTCTTC
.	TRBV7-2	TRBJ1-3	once	CASSLSFSGNTIYF	TGTGCCAGCAGCTTAAGTTTTTCTGGAAACACCATATATTTT
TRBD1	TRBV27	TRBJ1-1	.	CASSFGTVNTEAFF	TGTGCCAGCAGTTTCGGGACAGTGAACACTGAAGCTTTCTTT
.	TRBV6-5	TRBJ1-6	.	CASSYRALGDSPLHF	TGTGCCAGCAGTTACAGGGCCCTGGGAGATTCACCCCTCCACTTT
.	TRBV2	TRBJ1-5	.	CASTGEGNQPQHF	TGTGCCAGCACGGGGGAGGGCAATCAGCCCCAGCATTTT
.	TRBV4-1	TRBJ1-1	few	CASSQGIRVRMNTEAFF	TGCGCCAGCAGCCAAGGTATCAGGGTGCGCATGAACACTGAAGCTTTCTTT
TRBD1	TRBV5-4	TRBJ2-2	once	CASSVDRTGELFF	TGTGCCAGCAGCGTGGACAGGACCGGGGAGCTGTTTTTT
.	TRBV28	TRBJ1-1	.	CASSLPKAGQGRLNTEAFF	TGTGCCAGCAGTCTTCCGAAGGCCGGCCAAGGACGGCTGAACACTGAAGCTTTCTTT
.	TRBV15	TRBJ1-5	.	CATSRDFGRDQPQHF	TGTGCCACCAGCAGAGATTTTGGCAGGGATCAGCCCCAGCATTTT
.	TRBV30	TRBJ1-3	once	CAWSVLKGSSGNTIYF	TGTGCCTGGAGTGTACTAAAGGGGTCCTCCGGAAACACCATATATTTT
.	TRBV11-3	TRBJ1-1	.	CASSLDAPRVNTEAFF	TGTGCCAGCAGCTTAGATGCCCCCAGGGTTAACACTGAAGCTTTCTTT
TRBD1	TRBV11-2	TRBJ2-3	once	CASSHYRGRGDTQYF	TGTGCCAGCAGCCATTACAGGGGGCGGGGAGATACGCAGTATTTT
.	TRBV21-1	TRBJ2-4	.	CASSKDGAGRTKNIQYF	TGTGCCAGCAGCAAAGATGGGGCAGGGCGGACCAAAAACATTCAGTACTTC
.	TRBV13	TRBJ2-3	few	CASSPELALITSTDTQYF	TGTGCCAGCAGCCCGGAGCTAGCCTTGATTACTAGCACAGATACGCAGTATTTT
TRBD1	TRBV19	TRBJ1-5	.	CASSPGRTGEQPQHF	TGTGCCAGTAGCCCCGGGCGGACAGGGGAACAGCCCCAGCATTTT
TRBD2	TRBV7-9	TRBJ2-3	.	CASSRTSGGHRDTQYF	TGTGCCAGCAGCAGGACTAGCGGGGGGCACAGAGATACGCAGTATTTT